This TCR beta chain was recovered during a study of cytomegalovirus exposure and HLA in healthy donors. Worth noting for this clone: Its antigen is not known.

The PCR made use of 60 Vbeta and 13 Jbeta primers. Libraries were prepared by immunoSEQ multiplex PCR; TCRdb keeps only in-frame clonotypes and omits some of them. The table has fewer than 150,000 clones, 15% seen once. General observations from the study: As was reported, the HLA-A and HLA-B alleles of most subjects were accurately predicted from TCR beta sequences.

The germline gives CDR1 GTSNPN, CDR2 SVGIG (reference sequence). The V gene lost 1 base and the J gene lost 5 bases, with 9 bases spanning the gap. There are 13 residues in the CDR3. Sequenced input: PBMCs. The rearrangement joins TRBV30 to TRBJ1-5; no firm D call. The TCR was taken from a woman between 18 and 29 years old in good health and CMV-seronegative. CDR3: CAWSAGFDQPQHF. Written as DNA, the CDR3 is TGTGCCTGGAGTGCGGGATTTGATCAGCCCCAGCATTTT.